The 10 T cell receptor beta chains below were found in one sample sequenced in a study of T cells in Graves' hyperthyroidism and ophthalmopathy. TCR beta CDR3 regions were amplified from RNA. The TCR CDR3 first-round RT-PCR relied on the HTBI primer set. TCRdb recomputed calls from the multiplex PCR reads with MiXCR, one row per CDR3 protein. The data hold around 300,000 distinct CDR3 sequences, with approximately 13% observed a single time. The sequenced sample consisted of blood. Receptors originate from a woman aged 25 to 39 with Graves' hyperthyroidism.

This clonotype was observed many times. The J gene is TRBJ1-1, the V gene TRBV6-1, with D unclear. Looked up from germline, CDR1 is MNHNS and CDR2 is SASEGT. Trimming removed 5 bases at V and 3 bases at J, with 4 bases between. The CDR3 has 11 residues. CDR3 coding DNA: TGTGCCAGCAGTCTGGACACTGAAGCTTTCTTT. It yields the protein CASSLDTEAFF.

This clonotype occurred many times. The chain couples TRBV2 to TRBJ1-4; D unresolved. The germline gives CDR1 SNHLY, CDR2 FYNNEI. The CDR3 is 16 amino acids. V gave up 2 bases and J gave up 0 bases, with 10 bases separating them. CDR3 bases: TGTGCCAGCAGTGAAATTGGCTCCTCAACTAATGAAAAACTGTTTTTT. It yields the protein CASSEIGSSTNEKLFF.

V gene TRBV28 combines with J gene TRBJ2-5; weak D call: TRBD1 (6 bases). The germline V and J ends were trimmed by 4 bases and 8 bases, with 11 bases remaining between them. The CDR3 spans 12 residues. Germline V gene data show CDR1 as MDHEN and CDR2 as SYDVKM. CDR3 DNA sequence: TGTGCCAGCAGTTACAGGGAGTCAACCCAGTACTTC. It specifies CASSYRESTQYF.

This clonotype has only a few counts. The chain recombines TRBV5-1 with TRBJ2-2; D remains unclear. The CDR3 covers 12 residues. Trimming left V 4 bases short and J 7 bases short, with 8 bases between. CDR1 and CDR2 (germline): SGHRS, YFSETQ. The CDR3 nucleotides read TGCGCCAGCAGCCTTCAAGTCGGGGAGCTGTTTTTT. Residues: CASSLQVGELFF.

This clonotype was found many times. The chain joins TRBV7-2 to TRBJ2-2, with D perhaps TRBD2 (5 bases). V shed 3 bases and J shed 1 base, with 9 bases lying between them. Germline V gene lookup returns CDR1 SGHTA and CDR2 FQGNSA. This CDR3 comprises 15 residues. The CDR3 loop is CASSFSSGNTGELFF. CDR3 DNA: TGTGCCAGCAGCTTCTCCAGCGGGAACACCGGGGAGCTGTTTTTT.

This clonotype was found many times. The chain is built from TRBV24-1 and TRBJ2-3, with 9 bases identical to TRBD1. The germline gives CDR1 KGHDR, CDR2 SFDVKD. The CDR3 is 13 amino acids. V trimming: 12 bases; J trimming: 4 bases; junction bases outside the gene matches: 7. The CDR3 loop is CAAGDREADTQYF. CDR3 in DNA: TGTGCCGCGGGGGACAGGGAAGCAGATACGCAGTATTTT.

This sequence joins TRBV4-3 and TRBJ2-3, with TRBD1 identical over 7 bases. The V and J ends lost 1 base and 3 bases, in that order; junction bases with no gene match: 4. CDR3 size: 15 residues. Germline V gene lookup returns CDR1 LGHNA and CDR2 YSLEER. As DNA, the CDR3 is TGCGCCAGCAGCCAAGGAGGGGGCTGGACAGATACGCAGTATTTT. It codes for CASSQGGGWTDTQYF.

The rearrangement joins TRBV2 to TRBJ1-1; D remains unclear. Trimming pared 4 bases from V and 6 bases from J, leaving 15 bases between. The CDR3 loop spans 14 amino acids. Per the germline V gene, CDR1 is SNHLY and CDR2 is FYNNEI. In DNA, the CDR3 is TGTGCCAGCAGTGCCCCCTTGAGTGGATCTGAAGCTTTCTTT. This sequence encodes CASSAPLSGSEAFF.

This clonotype was observed at least ten times. The V and J genes are TRBV5-4 and TRBJ1-1; no clear D gene. Trimming took 0 bases from V and 3 from J, leaving 9 bases between them. Germline lookup yields CDR1 SGHNT and CDR2 YYREEE (reference sequence). The CDR3 has 14 residues. The CDR3 DNA follows: TGTGCCAGCAGCTTGGGGACCAAATACACTGAAGCTTTCTTT. Residues: CASSLGTKYTEAFF.

This chain links TRBV6-1 with TRBJ2-2, with D perhaps TRBD1 or TRBD2 (5 bases each). CDR3 length: 12 amino acids. Trimming cost V 8 bases and J 14 bases, with 18 bases left between them. From germline, CDR1 is MNHNS and CDR2 SASEGT. The CDR3 protein is CASLEWGKGLFF. In nucleotides, the CDR3 is TGTGCCAGCCTTGAGTGGGGGAAGGGACTGTTTTTT.